These 29 T cell receptor beta chains originate from one sample sequenced in a study of cytotoxic CD8 clonotypes in ibrutinib-treated CLL. The protocol was immunoSEQ multiplex PCR, while the TCRdb copy is restricted to in-frame clones and leaves out a portion. The sample holds 100,000 to 150,000 clones, 80% to 90% seen once. Sample: PBMCs, taken after 24 months of ibrutinib treatment. These receptors came from a human donor with chronic lymphocytic leukemia.

This sequence joins TRBV7-9 and TRBJ1-5; 7 positions agree with TRBD1. This CDR3 comprises 17 residues. Trimming cost V 0 bases and J 4 bases; bases outside gene matches: 9. Looked up from germline, CDR1 is SEHNR and CDR2 is FQNEAQ (reference sequence). The CDR3 region is CASSLAGTEKMNQPQHF. CDR3 nucleotide sequence: TGTGCCAGCAGCTTAGCGGGGACAGAGAAGATGAATCAGCCCCAGCATTTT. Looking up the rest from reference TRBV7-9 and TRBJ1-5 gives the full variable domain: DTGVSQNPRHKITKRGQNVTFRCDPISEHNRLYWYRQTLGQGPEFLTYFQNEAQLEKSRLLSDRFSAERPKGSFSTLEIQRTEQGDSAMYLCASSLAGTEKMNQPQHFGDGTRLSIL.

J is TRBJ2-1 and V is TRBV28; 7 positions match TRBD1. Germline V CDR1 and CDR2: MDHEN, SYDVKM. The CDR3 loop spans 15 amino acids. Trimming removed 3 bases from V and 4 bases from J; junction bases left unmatched: 6. The CDR3 sequence: CASSFGDRAYNEQFF. CDR3 DNA sequence: TGTGCCAGCAGTTTTGGAGACAGGGCTTACAATGAGCAGTTCTTC.

This chain connects TRBV7-2 to TRBJ1-2, with 10 nucleotides matching TRBD1. The CDR3 consists of 19 residues. V dropped 1 base and J dropped 4; count of bases not matched to a gene: 15. Germline lookup yields CDR1 SGHTA and CDR2 FQGNSA. DNA for the CDR3: TGTGCCAGCAGCTTAGGACCCGGGACAGGGGCCGAGAACCTCTATGGCTACACCTTC. This sequence encodes CASSLGPGTGAENLYGYTF. The full variable domain, in which reference TRBV7-2 and TRBJ1-2 provide the parts outside the CDR3, is GAGVSQSPSNKVTEKGKDVELRCDPISGHTALYWYRQSLGQGLEFLIYFQGNSAPDKSGLPSDRFSAERTGGSVSTLTIQRTQQEDSAVYLCASSLGPGTGAENLYGYTFGSGTRLTVV.

V is TRBV4-1 and J is TRBJ1-4; D not resolved. The germline V gene encodes CDR1 MGHRA and CDR2 YSYEKL. The length of the CDR3 is 16 residues. Trimming took off 0 bases at V and 0 bases at J, with 8 bases between the two ends. Here the CDR3 reads CASSQETAATNEKLFF. CDR3 nucleotide sequence: TGCGCCAGCAGCCAAGAGACGGCAGCAACTAATGAAAAACTGTTTTTT.

The rearrangement joins TRBV5-4 to TRBJ1-4, with 8 bases that match TRBD1. This CDR3 has 17 residues. The germline CDR1 and CDR2 sequences are SGHNT and YYREEE (reference sequence). Unmatched junction bases numbered 4, after V lost 0 bases and J lost 0 bases. In DNA form, the CDR3 reads TGTGCCAGCAGCTTGGGTGGACAGGGTTCAACTAATGAAAAACTGTTTTTT. Translating it yields CASSLGGQGSTNEKLFF.

The chain combines TRBV4-2 with TRBJ2-7, with TRBD1 matching over 11 bases. V gave up 5 bases and J gave up 0 bases; unmatched junction bases: 3. CDR1 is LGHNA, CDR2 YNFKEQ, per germline. The CDR3 totals 15 residues. The CDR3 DNA reads as TGTGCCAGCAGCAAAGGGACAGGGGGCTCCTACGAGCAGTACTTC. Encoded protein: CASSKGTGGSYEQYF.

This chain connects TRBV27 to TRBJ1-5, with 9 bases lining up with TRBD1. V lost 2 bases, J lost 6 bases, and 5 bases stayed unmatched. The CDR3 sequence is 15 residues long. The germline CDR1 and CDR2 sequences are MNHEY and SMNVEV (reference sequence). The CDR3 DNA reads TGTGCCAGCAGTTTAGACAGGGGGTCCCGTCAGCCCCAGCATTTT. Protein product: CASSLDRGSRQPQHF.

The V call is TRBV9, the J call TRBJ2-4; D not resolved. Germline-derived CDR1 and CDR2 are SGDLS and YYNGEE. The CDR3 is 13 amino acids. The V gene lost 0 bases and the J gene lost 7 bases, with 8 bases spanning the gap. CDR3 residues: CASSVGDGNIQYF. CDR3 sequence (DNA): TGTGCCAGCAGCGTAGGCGACGGGAACATTCAGTACTTC. The variable domain in full, with the rest retrieved from reference TRBV9 and TRBJ2-4, is DSGVTQTPKHLITATGQRVTLRCSPRSGDLSVYWYQQSLDQGLQFLIQYYNGEERAKGNILERFSAQQFPDLHSELNLSSLELGDSALYFCASSVGDGNIQYFGAGTRLSVL.

Ten or more counts support this clone. The rearrangement links TRBV4-3 to TRBJ1-4, with 9 bases that match TRBD1. The CDR3 consists of 17 residues. V was clipped by 4 bases and J by 0 bases; unmatched bases: 6. CDR1 LGHNA and CDR2 YSLEER come from the germline V gene. CDR3 nucleotide sequence: TGCGCCAGCAGCCCCGGGACAGGGAGCACAACTAATGAAAAACTGTTTTTT. Translating gives CASSPGTGSTTNEKLFF.

J is TRBJ1-1 and V is TRBV28; a possible D gene is TRBD1 (6 bases). Per the germline V gene, CDR1 is MDHEN and CDR2 is SYDVKM. Trimming took off 7 bases at V and 2 bases at J, with 17 bases between the two ends. This CDR3 has 15 residues. The CDR3 DNA is TGTGCCAGCATCCGGGGGGGCGGGAGAAACACTGAAGCTTTCTTT. Amino acids: CASIRGGGRNTEAFF.

This chain uses TRBV5-6 with TRBJ1-1; TRBD1 might be the D (6 bases). CDR1 is SGHDT and CDR2 is YYEEEE in the germline V gene. The CDR3 sequence is 14 residues long. The V end was cut by 4 bases, the J end by 0 bases, with 10 bases between. CDR3 loop: CASSQDRMNTEAFF. CDR3 bases: TGTGCCAGCAGCCAGGACAGAATGAACACTGAAGCTTTCTTT.

The V gene is TRBV20-1, the J gene TRBJ1-1; D is unclear. Germline V gene lookup returns CDR1 DFQATT and CDR2 SNEGSKA (reference sequence). The CDR3 consists of 11 residues. The V end lost 6 bases, the J end lost 5 bases, and 10 bases lay between the germline ends. The CDR3 DNA sequence: TGCAGTGCCCTCCCGGGGACTGAAGCTTTCTTT. Its translation is CSALPGTEAFF.

The rearrangement uses TRBV7-2 and TRBJ1-3, with D uncertain. V was clipped by 3 bases and J by 0 bases, with 9 bases between them. Germline CDR1 reads SGHTA; CDR2 reads FQGNSA. This CDR3 has 15 amino acids. In nucleotides, the CDR3 is TGTGCCAGCAGCTTGTCCATTTCCTCTGGAAACACCATATATTTT. Protein product: CASSLSISSGNTIYF. Based on the CDR3 plus reference TRBV7-2 and TRBJ1-3, the full variable domain is GAGVSQSPSNKVTEKGKDVELRCDPISGHTALYWYRQSLGQGLEFLIYFQGNSAPDKSGLPSDRFSAERTGGSVSTLTIQRTQQEDSAVYLCASSLSISSGNTIYFGEGSWLTVV.

There are a few counts of this clone. The rearrangement links TRBV7-2 to TRBJ1-1, with D hard to call. The V gene's germline CDR1 is SGHTA and CDR2 FQGNSA. V dropped 8 bases and J dropped 10 bases, with 5 bases sitting between them. This CDR3 spans 8 amino acids. The CDR3 region has the DNA TGTGCCAGCCCCTTAGCTTTCTTT. This translates into CASPLAFF.

This chain uses TRBV5-4 with TRBJ2-5; D is unclear. Looked up from germline, CDR1 is SGHNT and CDR2 is YYREEE (reference sequence). This CDR3 has 13 residues. The V end lost 4 bases, the J end lost 2 bases, and 9 bases lay between the germline ends. The CDR3, as DNA: TGTGCCAGCAGCCCCCCCAATCAAGAGACCCAGTACTTC. It encodes CASSPPNQETQYF.

This clone was counted between two and nine times. The CDR3 protein is CSAKGDRGTEAFF. The CDR3 DNA reads TGCAGCGCCAAGGGGGACAGGGGGACTGAAGCTTTCTTT. The chain links TRBV29-1 to TRBJ1-1, with 11 bases lining up with TRBD1. CDR1 is SQVTM, CDR2 ANQGSEA, per germline. This CDR3 has 13 amino acids. Germline trimming cut 7 bases from V and 5 bases from J; bases unmatched to any gene: 6. Supplemented by reference TRBV29-1 and TRBJ1-1, the full variable domain reads SAVISQKPSRDICQRGTSLTIQCQVDSQVTMMFWYRQQPGQSLTLIATANQGSEATYESGFVIDKFPISRPNLTFSTLTVSNMSPEDSSIYLCSAKGDRGTEAFFGQGTRLTVV.

This chain uses TRBV5-6 with TRBJ1-2, with 11 bases that match TRBD1. This CDR3 has 15 amino acids. Unmatched junction bases numbered 6, after V lost 4 bases and J lost 4 bases. Per the germline V gene, CDR1 is SGHDT and CDR2 is YYEEEE. CDR3 sequence reads: CASSVRDRGVYGYTF. CDR3 DNA: TGTGCCAGCAGCGTGCGGGACAGGGGGGTCTATGGCTACACCTTC.

V is TRBV10-3 and J is TRBJ2-7; the D is unclear. V was trimmed by 8 bases and J by 5 bases, leaving 19 bases between them. The CDR3 runs 14 residues. CDR1 and CDR2 from the germline V gene are ENHRY and SYGVKD. CDR3 residues: CAIQYSDIYDEQYF. The DNA of the CDR3 is TGTGCCATCCAATACTCAGACATATATGACGAGCAGTACTTC.

This rearrangement joins TRBV6-1 to TRBJ1-1; D is unclear. This CDR3 has 13 residues. V was trimmed by 1 base and J by 9 bases, leaving 12 bases between them. The germline gives CDR1 MNHNS, CDR2 SASEGT. The CDR3, as DNA: TGTGCCAGCAGTGAAGAACTGTCGGGTCAAGCTTTCTTT. Translating it yields CASSEELSGQAFF.

This chain connects TRBV6-5 to TRBJ2-2; 9 bases map to TRBD2. From germline, CDR1 is MNHEY and CDR2 SVGAGI. Trimming at V came to 2 bases and at J to 6 bases, leaving 7 bases not matched to a gene. The CDR3 totals 16 residues. CDR3 amino acids: CASSYIWREGPGELFF. The CDR3 DNA follows: TGTGCCAGCAGTTACATCTGGCGGGAGGGCCCCGGGGAGCTGTTTTTT.

The CDR3 nucleotides read TGTGCCAGCAGCGTAGGGGGACAGAGCTCCTACAATGAGCAGTTCTTC. It is translated as CASSVGGQSSYNEQFF. J is TRBJ2-1 and V is TRBV9; 7 positions match TRBD1. Trimming at V came to 0 bases and at J to 0 bases, leaving 3 bases not matched to a gene. Germline V gene data show CDR1 as SGDLS and CDR2 as YYNGEE. The CDR3 totals 16 residues.

This clone was detected once. The CDR3 sequence is CASRMGARGTYEQYF. CDR3 sequence (DNA): TGCGCCAGCCGGATGGGCGCCAGGGGGACCTACGAGCAGTACTTC. The chain joins TRBV4-1 to TRBJ2-7, with TRBD1 identical over 7 bases. CDR3 length equals 15 residues. Germline V gives CDR1 MGHRA, CDR2 YSYEKL. V lost 8 bases to trimming and J lost 2 bases; unmatched junction nucleotides: 12.

The chain combines TRBV5-5 with TRBJ2-7; 12 bases are shared with TRBD1. The CDR3 totals 15 residues. The junction had 5 bases not matched to a gene; V was cut back by 4 bases and J by 3 bases. CDR1 SGHKS and CDR2 YYEKEE come from the germline V gene (reference sequence). CDR3 region: CASSVGQGAIYEQYF. CDR3 in DNA: TGTGCCAGCAGCGTGGGACAGGGGGCCATCTACGAGCAGTACTTC.

This chain links TRBV19 with TRBJ2-1, with TRBD2 identical over 11 bases. Germline CDR1 LNHDA, CDR2 SQIVND (reference sequence). J was trimmed by 8 bases and V by 11 bases; bases with no gene match: 11. This CDR3 is 14 amino acids long. The CDR3 here is CASRRGLAGYEQFF. CDR3 nucleotide sequence: TGTGCCTCTAGGAGAGGACTAGCGGGTTATGAGCAGTTCTTC.

The chain has TRBV18 and TRBJ2-7; TRBD2 is a possible D gene (6 bases). Trimming took 0 bases from V and 9 from J, leaving 9 bases between them. This CDR3 is built from 12 residues. Germline V gene sequence: CDR1 KGHSH, CDR2 LQKENI. The CDR3 DNA sequence: TGTGCCAGCTCACCACCGGAGGGCGGGCAGTACTTC. Protein product: CASSPPEGGQYF.

This rearrangement joins TRBV19 to TRBJ2-5; possibly TRBD1 or TRBD2 for D (5 bases each). Germline loops: CDR1 LNHDA, CDR2 SQIVND (reference sequence). V lost 7 bases and J 5 bases, leaving 17 bases between the germline ends. The CDR3 has 14 residues. The DNA for the CDR3 is TGTGCCAGTAAAGCCAATGGGGGTTTTGAGACCCAGTACTTC. Translation: CASKANGGFETQYF.

The gene calls are TRBV10-3 and TRBJ2-7; D ambiguous. CDR3 length: 11 residues. CDR1 and CDR2 from the germline V gene are ENHRY and SYGVKD. The V end lost 5 bases, the J end lost 5 bases, and 7 bases lay between the germline ends. CDR3 amino acids: CAISNRDEQYF. In DNA form, the CDR3 reads TGTGCCATCAGTAATAGGGACGAGCAGTACTTC.

The chain couples TRBV19 to TRBJ2-3, with D tentatively TRBD2 (6 bases). The CDR3 has 14 residues. Germline V gene lookup returns CDR1 LNHDA and CDR2 SQIVND (reference sequence). Trimming pared 6 bases from V and 5 bases from J, leaving 15 bases between. The chain's CDR3 is CASRGEGTLDTQYF. The CDR3, as DNA: TGTGCCAGTAGGGGCGAGGGGACTTTAGATACGCAGTATTTT.

The gene calls are TRBV19 and TRBJ2-5, with D possibly matching TRBD1 (6 bases). Per the germline V gene, CDR1 is LNHDA and CDR2 is SQIVND (reference sequence). Trimming took 6 bases from V and 5 from J, leaving 19 bases between them. The CDR3 runs 15 residues. The chain's CDR3 is CASSSRTRRGETQYF. The CDR3 nucleotides are TGTGCCAGTAGCTCCAGGACCCGAAGGGGGGAGACCCAGTACTTC. Filled out from reference TRBV19 and TRBJ2-5, the complete variable domain reads DGGITQSPKYLFRKEGQNVTLSCEQNLNHDAMYWYRQDPGQGLRLIYYSQIVNDFQKGDIAEGYSVSREKKESFPLTVTSAQKNPTAFYLCASSSRTRRGETQYFGPGTRLLVL.